This TCR beta chain emerged from a study of blood T cell repertoires in COVID-19. The overall study: There were acute and convalescent COVID-19 samples, and they came from the United States, Italy and Spain. The analysed material was cDNA or gDNA that came from T cells, B-cell-depleted T cells, or PBMCs.

In the study's own analysis: From reference gene primer amplification, estimates of nucleated cell counts were derived. Assay: immunoSEQ multiplex PCR; the TCRdb copy retains only in-frame clones and omits some. V and J calls and clone size are those listed in that table; D and trimming were worked out from the DNA. The table includes tens of thousands of clones, 70% to 90% detected once. The sample holds a few counts of this clone. Germline values: CDR1 KGHSH, CDR2 LQKENI. The CDR3 length is 14 residues. Trimming pared 2 bases from V and 0 bases from J, leaving 5 bases between. The chain is built from TRBV18 and TRBJ2-1; D is undetermined. Sequenced sample: peripheral blood. The sequence was obtained from a woman at least 80 years old with active or convalescent COVID-19. In DNA form, the CDR3 reads TGTGCCAGCTCACCAGAGAGCTCCTACAATGAGCAGTTCTTC. Encoded protein: CASSPESSYNEQFF.